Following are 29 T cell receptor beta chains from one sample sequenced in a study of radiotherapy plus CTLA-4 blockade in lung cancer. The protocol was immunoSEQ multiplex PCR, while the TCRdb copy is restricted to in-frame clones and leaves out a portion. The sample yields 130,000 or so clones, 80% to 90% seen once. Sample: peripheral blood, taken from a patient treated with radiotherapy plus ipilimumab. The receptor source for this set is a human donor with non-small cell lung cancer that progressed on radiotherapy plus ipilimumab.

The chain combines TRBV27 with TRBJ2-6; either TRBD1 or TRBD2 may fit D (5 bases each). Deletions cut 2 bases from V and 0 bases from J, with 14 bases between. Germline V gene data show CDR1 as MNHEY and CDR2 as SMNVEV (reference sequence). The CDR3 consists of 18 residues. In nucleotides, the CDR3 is TGTGCCAGCAGTTTACTGAGGGGTGGCGTCTCTGGGGCCAACGTCCTGACTTTC. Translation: CASSLLRGGVSGANVLTF.

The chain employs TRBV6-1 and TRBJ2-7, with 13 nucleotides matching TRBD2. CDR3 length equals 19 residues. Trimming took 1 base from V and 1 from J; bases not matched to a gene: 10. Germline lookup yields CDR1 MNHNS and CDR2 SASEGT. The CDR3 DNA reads TGTGCCAGCAGTGAAGGCAGGACTAGCGGGAGAGGGGGTTCCTACGAGCAGTACTTC. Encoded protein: CASSEGRTSGRGGSYEQYF.

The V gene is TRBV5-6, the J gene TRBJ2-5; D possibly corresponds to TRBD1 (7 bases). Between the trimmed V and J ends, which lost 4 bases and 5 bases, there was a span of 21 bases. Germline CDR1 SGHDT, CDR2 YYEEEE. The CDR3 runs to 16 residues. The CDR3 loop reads CASSPKAGQWDETQYF. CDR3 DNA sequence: TGTGCCAGCAGCCCGAAGGCGGGACAGTGGGATGAGACCCAGTACTTC. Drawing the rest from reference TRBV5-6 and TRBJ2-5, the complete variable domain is DAGVTQSPTHLIKTRGQQVTLRCSPKSGHDTVSWYQQALGQGPQFIFQYYEEEERQRGNFPDRFSGHQFPNYSSELNVNALLLGDSALYLCASSPKAGQWDETQYFGPGTRLLVL.

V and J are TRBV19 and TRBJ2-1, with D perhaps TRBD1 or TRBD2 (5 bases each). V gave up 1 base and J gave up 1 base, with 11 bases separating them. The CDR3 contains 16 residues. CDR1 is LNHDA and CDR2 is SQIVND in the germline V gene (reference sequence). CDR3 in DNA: TGTGCCAGTAGTATAGGTCCGGGACGGTCCTACAATGAGCAGTTCTTC. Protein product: CASSIGPGRSYNEQFF.

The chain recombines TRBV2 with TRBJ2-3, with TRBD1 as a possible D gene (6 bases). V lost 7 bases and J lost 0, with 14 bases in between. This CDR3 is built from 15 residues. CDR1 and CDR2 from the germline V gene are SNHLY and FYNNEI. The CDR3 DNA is TGTGCCAGCACTATGGACAGAGGAAGCACAGATACGCAGTATTTT. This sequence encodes CASTMDRGSTDTQYF.

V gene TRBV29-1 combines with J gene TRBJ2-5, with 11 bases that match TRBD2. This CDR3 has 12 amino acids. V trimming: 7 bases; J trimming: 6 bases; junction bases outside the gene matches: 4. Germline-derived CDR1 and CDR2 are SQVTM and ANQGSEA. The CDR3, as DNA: TGCAGCGGGGGACTAGCGGAAAAGACCCAGTACTTC. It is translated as CSGGLAEKTQYF.

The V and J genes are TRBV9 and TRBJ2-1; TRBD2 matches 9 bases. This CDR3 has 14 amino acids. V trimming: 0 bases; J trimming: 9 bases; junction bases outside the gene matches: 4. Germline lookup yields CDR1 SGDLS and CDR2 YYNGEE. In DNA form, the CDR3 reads TGTGCCAGCAGCGTAGGGGTAGCGGGAGTTGAGCAGTTCTTC. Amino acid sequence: CASSVGVAGVEQFF. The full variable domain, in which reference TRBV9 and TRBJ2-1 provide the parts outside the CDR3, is DSGVTQTPKHLITATGQRVTLRCSPRSGDLSVYWYQQSLDQGLQFLIQYYNGEERAKGNILERFSAQQFPDLHSELNLSSLELGDSALYFCASSVGVAGVEQFFGPGTRLTVL.

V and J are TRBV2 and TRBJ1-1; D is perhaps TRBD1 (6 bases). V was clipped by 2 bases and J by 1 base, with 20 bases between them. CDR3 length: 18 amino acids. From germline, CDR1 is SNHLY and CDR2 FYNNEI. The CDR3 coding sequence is TGTGCCAGCAGTGAAAATCCAGGGGCCAAAGGACCGAACACTGAAGCTTTCTTT. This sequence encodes CASSENPGAKGPNTEAFF.

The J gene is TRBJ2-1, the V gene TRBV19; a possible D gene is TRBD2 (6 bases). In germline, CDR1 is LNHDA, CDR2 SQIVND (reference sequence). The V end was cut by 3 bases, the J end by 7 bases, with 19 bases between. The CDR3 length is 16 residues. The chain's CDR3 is CASSINRGSLGNEQFF. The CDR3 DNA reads TGTGCCAGTAGTATCAATCGGGGGTCCCTCGGGAATGAGCAGTTCTTC. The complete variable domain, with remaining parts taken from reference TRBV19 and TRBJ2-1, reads DGGITQSPKYLFRKEGQNVTLSCEQNLNHDAMYWYRQDPGQGLRLIYYSQIVNDFQKGDIAEGYSVSREKKESFPLTVTSAQKNPTAFYLCASSINRGSLGNEQFFGPGTRLTVL.

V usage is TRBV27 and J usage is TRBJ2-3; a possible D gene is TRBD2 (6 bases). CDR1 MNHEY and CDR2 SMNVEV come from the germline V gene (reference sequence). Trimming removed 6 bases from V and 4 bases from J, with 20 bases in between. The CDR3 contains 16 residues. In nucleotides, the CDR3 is TGTGCCAGCAGCCCCGGGCGGGGAAGGCTTCCAGATACGCAGTATTTT. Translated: CASSPGRGRLPDTQYF.

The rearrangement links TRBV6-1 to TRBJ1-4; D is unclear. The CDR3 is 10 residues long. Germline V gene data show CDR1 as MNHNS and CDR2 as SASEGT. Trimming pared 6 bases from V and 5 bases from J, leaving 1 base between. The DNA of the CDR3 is TGTGCCAGCAGGAATGAAAAACTGTTTTTT. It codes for CASRNEKLFF.

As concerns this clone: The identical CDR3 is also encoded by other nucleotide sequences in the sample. CDR3 in DNA: TGTGCCAGCAGCTTAAGTAACAGGGGTGGCTACACCTTC. Translated: CASSLSNRGGYTF. This chain joins TRBV7-3 and TRBJ1-2, with TRBD1 identical over 7 bases. V trimming: 1 base; J trimming: 7 bases; junction bases outside the gene matches: 3. The CDR3 runs to 13 residues. Germline V gives CDR1 SGHTA, CDR2 FQGTGA.

CDR3 loop: CASSRTSGSFYEQYF. CDR3 in DNA: TGTGCCAGCAGTCGCACTAGCGGGAGTTTCTACGAGCAGTACTTC. The J gene is TRBJ2-7, the V gene TRBV6-1; 11 positions match TRBD2. The V gene end was trimmed by 5 bases and the J gene end by 3 bases; junction bases not matched to a gene: 6. The CDR3 has 15 amino acids. Germline V lookup: CDR1 MNHNS, CDR2 SASEGT.

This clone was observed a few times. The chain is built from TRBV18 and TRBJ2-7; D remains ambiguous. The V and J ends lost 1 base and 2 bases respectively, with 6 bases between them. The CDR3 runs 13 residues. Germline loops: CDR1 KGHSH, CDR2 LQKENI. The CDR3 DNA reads TGTGCCAGCTCACCACAGAGAACCTACGAGCAGTACTTC. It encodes CASSPQRTYEQYF.

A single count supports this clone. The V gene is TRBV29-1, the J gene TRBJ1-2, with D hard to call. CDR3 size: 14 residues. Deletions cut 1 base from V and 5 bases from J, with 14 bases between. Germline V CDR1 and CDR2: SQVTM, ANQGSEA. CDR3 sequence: CSVEGGEAEYGYTF. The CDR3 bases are TGCAGCGTTGAAGGCGGGGAGGCAGAGTATGGCTACACCTTC.

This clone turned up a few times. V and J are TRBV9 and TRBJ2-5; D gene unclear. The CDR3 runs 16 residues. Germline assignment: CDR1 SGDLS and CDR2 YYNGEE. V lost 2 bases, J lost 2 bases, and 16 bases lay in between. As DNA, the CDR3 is TGTGCCAGCAGCGTGTCCCTTGGGGAAGGACAAGAGACCCAGTACTTC. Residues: CASSVSLGEGQETQYF.

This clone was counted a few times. The CDR3 loop is CASSQPTQLALGGELFF. The CDR3 region has the DNA TGTGCCAGCAGCCAACCCACCCAGCTAGCGTTGGGCGGGGAGCTGTTTTTT. The chain joins TRBV7-9 to TRBJ2-2; possible D gene TRBD2, 6 bases. With 5 bases removed from V and 7 bases from J, the gap between germline ends came to 23 bases. From germline, CDR1 is SEHNR and CDR2 FQNEAQ (reference sequence). The CDR3 extends over 17 amino acids.

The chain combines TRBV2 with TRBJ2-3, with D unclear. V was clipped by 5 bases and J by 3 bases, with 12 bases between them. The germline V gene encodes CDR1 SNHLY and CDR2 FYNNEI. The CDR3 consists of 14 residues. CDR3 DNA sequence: TGTGCCAGCAGTAAGTCCCTCTATACAGATACGCAGTATTTT. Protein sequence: CASSKSLYTDTQYF.

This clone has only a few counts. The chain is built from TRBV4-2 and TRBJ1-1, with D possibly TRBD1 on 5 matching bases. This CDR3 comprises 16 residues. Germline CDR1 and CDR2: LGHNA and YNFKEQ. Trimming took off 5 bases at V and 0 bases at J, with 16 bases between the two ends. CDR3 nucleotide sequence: TGTGCCAGCAGCTTGGACCTCCGGGGGATGAACACTGAAGCTTTCTTT. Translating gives CASSLDLRGMNTEAFF.

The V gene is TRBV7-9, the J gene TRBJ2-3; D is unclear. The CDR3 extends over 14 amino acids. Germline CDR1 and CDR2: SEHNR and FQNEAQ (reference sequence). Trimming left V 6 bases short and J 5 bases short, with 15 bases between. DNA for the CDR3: TGTGCCAGCAGACTCTCCGAGAGTCTAGATACGCAGTATTTT. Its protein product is CASRLSESLDTQYF.

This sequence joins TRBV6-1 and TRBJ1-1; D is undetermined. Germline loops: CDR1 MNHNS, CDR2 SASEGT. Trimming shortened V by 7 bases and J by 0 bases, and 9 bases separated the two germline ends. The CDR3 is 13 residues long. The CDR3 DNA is TGTGCCAGCAAACGGGCGTTGAACACTGAAGCTTTCTTT. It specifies CASKRALNTEAFF.

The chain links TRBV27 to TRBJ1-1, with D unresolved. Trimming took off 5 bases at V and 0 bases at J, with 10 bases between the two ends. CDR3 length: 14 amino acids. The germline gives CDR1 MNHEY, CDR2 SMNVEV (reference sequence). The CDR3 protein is CASSPSTLNTEAFF. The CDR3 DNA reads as TGTGCCAGCAGTCCCTCTACACTGAACACTGAAGCTTTCTTT.

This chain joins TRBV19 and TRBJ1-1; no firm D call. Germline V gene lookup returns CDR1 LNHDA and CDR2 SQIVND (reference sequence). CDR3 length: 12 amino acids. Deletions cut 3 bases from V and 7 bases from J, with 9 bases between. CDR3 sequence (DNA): TGTGCCAGTAGTATGATAAGCAGTGAAGCTTTCTTT. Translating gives CASSMISSEAFF.

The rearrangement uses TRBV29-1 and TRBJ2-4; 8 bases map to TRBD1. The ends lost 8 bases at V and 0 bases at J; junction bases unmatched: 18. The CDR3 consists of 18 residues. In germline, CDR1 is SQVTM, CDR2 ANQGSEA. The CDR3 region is CSLSSKGQDYLAKNIQYF. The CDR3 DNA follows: TGCAGCCTCTCATCAAAGGGACAGGACTATCTAGCCAAAAACATTCAGTACTTC.

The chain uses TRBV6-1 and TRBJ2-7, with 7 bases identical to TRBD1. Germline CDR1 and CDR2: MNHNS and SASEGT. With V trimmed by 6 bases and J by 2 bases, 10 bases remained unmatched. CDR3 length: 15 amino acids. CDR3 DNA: TGTGCCAGCAGCCAACCCGGGACAGTTGCCTACGAGCAGTACTTC. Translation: CASSQPGTVAYEQYF.

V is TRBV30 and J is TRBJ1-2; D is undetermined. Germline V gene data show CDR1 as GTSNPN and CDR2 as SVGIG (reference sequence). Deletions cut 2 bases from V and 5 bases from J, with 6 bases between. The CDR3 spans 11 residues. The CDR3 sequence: CAWSRTYGYTF. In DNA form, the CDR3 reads TGTGCCTGGAGTCGGACTTATGGCTACACCTTC.

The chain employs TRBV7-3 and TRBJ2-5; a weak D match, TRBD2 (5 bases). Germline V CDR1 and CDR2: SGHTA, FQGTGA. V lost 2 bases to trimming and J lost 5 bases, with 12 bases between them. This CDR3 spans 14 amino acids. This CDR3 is CASSLGGREETQYF. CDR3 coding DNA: TGTGCCAGCAGCTTAGGCGGGCGTGAGGAGACCCAGTACTTC.

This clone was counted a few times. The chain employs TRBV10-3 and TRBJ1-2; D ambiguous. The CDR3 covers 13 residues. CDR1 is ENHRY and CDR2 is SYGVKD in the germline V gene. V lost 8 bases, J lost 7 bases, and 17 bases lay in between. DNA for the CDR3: TGTGCCATCGCCGGTGCTGAGGGCATTGGCTACACCTTC. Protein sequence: CAIAGAEGIGYTF.

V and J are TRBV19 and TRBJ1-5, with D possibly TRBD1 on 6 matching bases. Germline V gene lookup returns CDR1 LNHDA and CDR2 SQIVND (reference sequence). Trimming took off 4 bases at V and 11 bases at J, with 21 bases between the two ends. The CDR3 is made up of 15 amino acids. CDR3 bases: TGTGCCAGTAGTAAGGGGGGGACGGACGGGAGGGCCCAGCATTTT. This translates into CASSKGGTDGRAQHF.